The T cell receptor (beta chain) described here comes from a study of blood T cell repertoires in COVID-19. The method was immunoSEQ multiplex PCR; TCRdb's version includes in-frame clones alone and lacks a portion of them. The table has about 210,000 clones, roughly 80% seen once. This clone was observed a few times. The sequencing input was peripheral blood. This clonotype was obtained from a woman in her 70s with COVID-19, enrolled during active disease.

CDR3 residues: CASSLNGGREQFF. The CDR3 DNA is TGTGCCAGCAGCTTGAATGGCGGGAGAGAGCAGTTCTTC. This chain joins TRBV7-2 and TRBJ2-1, with 7 bases identical to TRBD2. V was clipped by 3 bases and J by 10 bases; unmatched bases: 6. This CDR3 contains 13 residues. Germline CDR1 reads SGHTA; CDR2 reads FQGNSA.